The 25 T cell receptor beta chains below all came from one sample that was sequenced in a study of post-analysis software for immune sequencing data. These receptors are not linked to any known antigen. Prepared libraries of TCR beta cDNA carried unique molecular identifiers. Using its own MiXCR run on the PCR reads, TCRdb lists one record per CDR3 protein. The sample consists of about 540,000 distinct CDR3 sequences, 34% of them appearing once. Broader study findings: Four or five TRBV segments were more frequent in patients than controls; TRBV5-6, TRBV5-1 and TRBV20-1 belonged to this group.

What was sequenced was blood. The receptors were gathered from a girl younger than 18 with multiple sclerosis.

This clonotype showed up just a few times. The CDR3, as DNA: TGTGCCAGCAGAAACCTGACAGGGGCGCTCCACTTT. It specifies CASRNLTGALHF. The rearrangement links TRBV5-5 to TRBJ1-6, with 8 nucleotides matching TRBD1. CDR1 SGHKS and CDR2 YYEKEE come from the germline V gene (reference sequence). CDR3 length: 12 residues. The ends lost 5 bases at V and 16 bases at J; junction bases unmatched: 8.

This chain joins TRBV19 and TRBJ2-7, with a possible D match to TRBD2 (7 bases). Trimming left V 3 bases short and J 2 bases short, with 14 bases between. The length of the CDR3 is 15 residues. Germline V lookup: CDR1 LNHDA, CDR2 SQIVND (reference sequence). CDR3 coding DNA: TGTGCCAGTAGTATGGCGGGGGCCACTACCTACGAGCAGTACTTC. It yields the protein CASSMAGATTYEQYF.

This clonotype was observed a handful of times. This chain joins TRBV29-1 and TRBJ2-1, with 9 positions matching TRBD2. The CDR3 consists of 14 residues. Germline trimming cut 2 bases from V and 7 bases from J; bases unmatched to any gene: 6. Germline V CDR1 and CDR2: SQVTM, ANQGSEA. The CDR3 DNA follows: TGCAGCGTTGAAATGGGACTAGCTTATAATGAGCAGTTCTTC. It translates to CSVEMGLAYNEQFF.

The rearrangement joins TRBV7-2 to TRBJ1-6; possible D gene TRBD1, 5 bases. Germline V gene lookup returns CDR1 SGHTA and CDR2 FQGNSA. The CDR3 consists of 14 residues. With 2 bases removed from V and 11 bases from J, the gap between germline ends came to 13 bases. CDR3 coding DNA: TGTGCCAGCAGCTTAAGGCAGGGTAGGACACCCCTCCACTTT. It specifies CASSLRQGRTPLHF.

The genes are TRBV24-1 and TRBJ2-3; tentatively, D is TRBD2 (5 bases). The CDR3 loop spans 17 amino acids. The germline CDR1 and CDR2 sequences are KGHDR and SFDVKD. Between the trimmed V and J ends, which lost 4 bases and 4 bases, there was a span of 20 bases. CDR3 in amino acids: CATSDNLCDLGADTQYF. The CDR3 region has the DNA TGTGCCACCAGTGACAACTTATGCGACCTCGGGGCAGATACGCAGTATTTT.

This clonotype came up a few times. This rearrangement joins TRBV6-5 to TRBJ2-1; D is tentatively TRBD1 or TRBD2 (5 bases each). Trimming took 4 bases from V and 3 from J, leaving 13 bases between them. Germline V CDR1 and CDR2: MNHEY, SVGAGI. The CDR3 extends over 15 amino acids. The CDR3, as DNA: TGTGCCAGCAGTTCCACCGGGACCCTCTACAATGAGCAGTTCTTC. Its protein product is CASSSTGTLYNEQFF.

This clonotype was seen many times. V is TRBV20-1 and J is TRBJ2-7; D gene unclear. From germline, CDR1 is DFQATT and CDR2 SNEGSKA (reference sequence). CDR3 length equals 10 residues. The CDR3 loop reads CSARPYEQYF. CDR3 nucleotides: TGCAGCGCGCGCCCCTACGAGCAGTACTTC.

The rearrangement uses TRBV2 and TRBJ1-2; D is unresolved. Germline CDR1 and CDR2: SNHLY and FYNNEI. This CDR3 has 11 residues. Trimming stripped 4 bases from V and 3 bases from J, with 3 bases between. DNA of the CDR3: TGTGCCAGCAGTGTGGACTATGGCTACACCTTC. Translated, it gives CASSVDYGYTF.

This clonotype was found once. V is TRBV29-1 and J is TRBJ2-1; possible D gene TRBD2, 6 bases. Trimming stripped 6 bases from V and 15 bases from J, with 27 bases between. The CDR3 consists of 14 residues. Germline loops: CDR1 SQVTM, CDR2 ANQGSEA. CDR3 nucleotide sequence: TGCAGCGTCGGGGGACTGTTCCAAGGTGATAAGCGGTTCTTC. It codes for CSVGGLFQGDKRFF.

This clonotype was observed a handful of times. The chain has TRBV12-3 or TRBV12-4 and TRBJ1-5; no clear D gene. The CDR3 loop spans 13 amino acids. With 7 bases removed from V and 1 base from J, the gap between germline ends came to 8 bases. CDR3 in amino acids: CASNSLSNQPQHF. The CDR3, as DNA: TGTGCCAGCAATAGTTTGAGCAATCAGCCCCAGCATTTT.

The chain carries TRBV20-1 and TRBJ2-5; D perhaps matches TRBD1 (5 bases). The CDR3 length is 13 residues. The V end was cut by 1 base, the J end by 3 bases, with 9 bases between. Germline V gives CDR1 DFQATT, CDR2 SNEGSKA (reference sequence). The CDR3 coding sequence is TGCAGTGCTAGAGTGGGGCCCGAAGAGACCCAGTACTTC. Residues: CSARVGPEETQYF.

Ten or more counts support this clonotype. The chain's CDR3 is CASSFSQAPEQYF. The CDR3 DNA reads as TGTGCCAGCAGTTTTTCACAAGCCCCCGAGCAGTACTTC. This chain links TRBV6-5 with TRBJ2-7; D unresolved. This CDR3 is built from 13 residues. Germline values: CDR1 MNHEY, CDR2 SVGAGI. Trimming stripped 4 bases from V and 6 bases from J, with 13 bases between.

This clonotype was detected ten times or more. The chain couples TRBV20-1 to TRBJ2-7, with D possibly matching TRBD1 (6 bases). The V gene lost 2 bases and the J gene lost 3 bases, with 14 bases spanning the gap. Germline CDR1 is DFQATT and CDR2 is SNEGSKA (reference sequence). The CDR3 contains 14 residues. Written as DNA, the CDR3 is TGCAGTGCTAGAACGGTAACAGGGTACTACGAGCAGTACTTC. It is translated as CSARTVTGYYEQYF.

The chain carries TRBV4-1 and TRBJ1-5; TRBD1 is a possible D gene (5 bases). CDR1 and CDR2 (germline): MGHRA, YSYEKL. The CDR3 sequence is 14 residues long. V was shortened by 0 bases and J by 3 bases, with 6 bases between the two germline ends. The CDR3 reads CASSQEGPNQPQHF. CDR3 in DNA: TGCGCCAGCAGCCAAGAGGGGCCCAATCAGCCCCAGCATTTT.

The J gene is TRBJ1-6, the V gene TRBV2; a weak D match, TRBD1 (5 bases). CDR3 size: 15 residues. Looked up from germline, CDR1 is SNHLY and CDR2 is FYNNEI. V lost 7 bases, J lost 1 base, and 11 bases lay in between. The CDR3 bases are TGTGCCAGCACCCCAGGGAGTTCCTATAATTCACCCCTCCACTTT. This gives the protein CASTPGSSYNSPLHF.

This clonotype was seen ten or more times. The chain combines TRBV5-1 with TRBJ1-2, with D hard to call. The V end lost 3 bases, the J end lost 3 bases, and 12 bases lay between the germline ends. The germline gives CDR1 SGHRS, CDR2 YFSETQ. This CDR3 region has 14 residues. The chain's CDR3 is CASSWRETDYGYTF. In DNA form, the CDR3 reads TGCGCCAGCAGCTGGAGGGAGACTGACTATGGCTACACCTTC.

The rearrangement uses TRBV20-1 and TRBJ2-3; 8 bases are shared with TRBD1. V lost 4 bases to trimming and J lost 5 bases; unmatched junction nucleotides: 5. This CDR3 contains 13 residues. Per germline, CDR1 DFQATT and CDR2 SNEGSKA (reference sequence). The CDR3 loop reads CSANGQGRDTQYF. The CDR3 DNA reads as TGCAGTGCTAACGGACAGGGCAGAGATACGCAGTATTTT.

The CDR3 loop is CASSSLRAGGYTF. The CDR3 DNA reads TGTGCCAGCTCCTCTTTGAGGGCCGGTGGCTACACCTTC. The chain couples TRBV6-1 to TRBJ1-2, with unresolved D. This CDR3 is built from 13 residues. V shed 8 bases and J shed 7 bases, with 17 bases lying between them. Per germline, CDR1 MNHNS and CDR2 SASEGT.

V usage is TRBV20-1 and J usage is TRBJ1-1; perhaps TRBD1 as D (5 bases). The CDR3 loop spans 14 amino acids. Germline lookup yields CDR1 DFQATT and CDR2 SNEGSKA (reference sequence). As DNA, the CDR3 is TGCACCTCCAGGGCAGAATTATGGGACGCTGAAGCTTTCTTT. Translated: CTSRAELWDAEAFF.

CDR3 residues: CASSHVQGNTEAFF. The CDR3 DNA is TGTGCCAGCAGCCACGTACAGGGAAACACTGAAGCTTTCTTT. V and J are TRBV3-1 and TRBJ1-1; TRBD1 is a possible D gene (6 bases). Trimming cost V 3 bases and J 2 bases, with 10 bases left between them. Germline V gene lookup returns CDR1 LGHDT and CDR2 YNNKEL (reference sequence). The CDR3 runs to 14 residues.

The chain is built from TRBV5-1 and TRBJ1-1, with 7 bases aligning to TRBD1. Per the germline V gene, CDR1 is SGHRS and CDR2 is YFSETQ. J was trimmed by 5 bases and V by 2 bases; bases with no gene match: 9. The CDR3 spans 15 residues. CDR3 coding DNA: TGCGCCAGCAGCTTTTACAGGGGACGGGGGACTGAAGCTTTCTTT. Its protein product is CASSFYRGRGTEAFF.

This clonotype came up many times. The gene calls are TRBV5-6 and TRBJ1-2, with TRBD1 identical over 8 bases. The germline CDR1 and CDR2 sequences are SGHDT and YYEEEE. V trimming: 5 bases; J trimming: 5 bases; junction bases outside the gene matches: 11. The CDR3 has 15 residues. The CDR3 nucleotides are TGTGCCAGCAGGACAGGGGCTGTTCAACTGTATGGCTACACCTTC. The encoded protein is CASRTGAVQLYGYTF.

There are a few counts of this clonotype. J is TRBJ1-2 and V is TRBV5-1; possible D gene TRBD1, 5 bases. The CDR3 consists of 15 residues. The V and J ends lost 0 bases and 8 bases respectively, with 17 bases between them. Germline V gene lookup returns CDR1 SGHRS and CDR2 YFSETQ. The CDR3 sequence is CASSLVPQGSGGYTF. The CDR3 region has the DNA TGCGCCAGCAGCTTGGTTCCTCAGGGTAGTGGAGGCTACACCTTC.

The chain carries TRBV20-1 and TRBJ2-5; TRBD2 matches at 9 bases. Trimming at V came to 4 bases and at J to 11 bases, leaving 14 bases not matched to a gene. The V gene's germline CDR1 is DFQATT and CDR2 SNEGSKA (reference sequence). This CDR3 contains 14 residues. Written as DNA, the CDR3 is TGCAGTGCTATAGTCCTAGCGGGGAGCGATGAGCAGTACTTC. This gives the protein CSAIVLAGSDEQYF.

The chain links TRBV5-5 to TRBJ2-3; D is unclear. The ends were cut back, 1 base at V and 7 bases at J, with 13 bases in the middle. The CDR3 is made up of 14 amino acids. Germline loops: CDR1 SGHKS, CDR2 YYEKEE (reference sequence). The CDR3 region has the DNA TGTGCCAGCAGCTTGAGTTGGCAACAATATACGCAGTATTTT. This encodes CASSLSWQQYTQYF.